This T cell receptor (beta chain) was profiled in a study of cytomegalovirus exposure and HLA in healthy donors. For this clone: No antigen is known for it.

The study's findings and limits: An analysis done earlier found most TCR beta V segments productive about 90% or about 30% of the time. A missense variant in DCLRE1C was later tied to TCR beta V- and J-gene trimming. The study had only CMV serostatus as immune exposure information.

The study ran its PCR with 60 Vbeta and 13 Jbeta primers. TCRdb's copy holds only in-frame clones and misses some; the assay was immunoSEQ multiplex PCR. In the table there are some 150,000 clones, 70% to 80% of which are singletons. The receptor was isolated from a man aged 30 to 45 in good health and CMV-seropositive. The sample taken for sequencing was PBMCs.

The CDR3 reads CASSQELALVRNEQFF. Here the CDR3 DNA reads TGCGCCAGCAGCCAAGAACTAGCGCTCGTACGCAATGAGCAGTTCTTC. The gene calls are TRBV5-1 and TRBJ2-1; TRBD2 agrees at 7 bases. The CDR3 runs 16 residues. V was clipped by 4 bases and J by 6 bases; unmatched bases: 13. The germline CDR1 and CDR2 sequences are SGHRS and YFSETQ.